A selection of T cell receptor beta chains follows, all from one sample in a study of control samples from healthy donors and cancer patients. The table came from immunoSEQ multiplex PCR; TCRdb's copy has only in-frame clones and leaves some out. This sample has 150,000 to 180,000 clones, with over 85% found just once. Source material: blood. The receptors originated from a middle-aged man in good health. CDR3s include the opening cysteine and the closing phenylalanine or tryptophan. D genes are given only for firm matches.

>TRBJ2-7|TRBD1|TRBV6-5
TGTGCCAGCAGTTACTCGGGGACAGGGGGCAGCGAGCAGTACTTC
CASSYSGTGGSEQYF
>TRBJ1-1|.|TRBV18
TGTGCCAGCTCACCACCTCAGAAAACTGAAGCTTTCTTT
CASSPPQKTEAFF
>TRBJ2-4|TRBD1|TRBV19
TGTGCCAGTACTCCCACGGACAGGAAAAACATTCAGTACTTC
CASTPTDRKNIQYF
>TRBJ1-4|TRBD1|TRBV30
TGTGCCTGGAGTCGGGGACAGGGTGGTAATGAAAAACTGTTTTTT
CAWSRGQGGNEKLFF
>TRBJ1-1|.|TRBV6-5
TGTGCCAGCAGTTCGACCTCGGCTCTTGAAGCTTTCTTT
CASSSTSALEAFF
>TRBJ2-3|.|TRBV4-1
TGCGCCAGCAGCCAGACCTTCGACTGGGGCACAGATACGCAGTATTTT
CASSQTFDWGTDTQYF
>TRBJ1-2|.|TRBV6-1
TGTGCCAGCAGTGATTACGCTAACTATGGCTACACCTTC
CASSDYANYGYTF
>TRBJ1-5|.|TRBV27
TGTGCCAGCAGTTTCGTGGGGGAGGGGCGGCAGCCCCAGCATTTT
CASSFVGEGRQPQHF
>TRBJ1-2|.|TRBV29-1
TGCAGCGTTGTGGGGCAGAACTATGGCTACACCTTC
CSVVGQNYGYTF
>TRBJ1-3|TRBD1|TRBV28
TGTGCCAGCAGTTCCCCGGGGGACAGGGGGGCCTACACCATATATTTT
CASSSPGDRGAYTIYF